One T cell receptor beta chain is described in this entry. Its antigen remains unknown. Data came from immunoSEQ multiplex PCR; TCRdb stores just in-frame clones and leaves some out. The sample lists approximately 2.5 million clones; approximately 94% were seen once. This record belongs to a study of shared clonotypes between healthy human individuals. Study results and limitations: Naive subsets generally exceeded memory subsets in estimated richness.

Each sample came from a Caucasian adult donor living in Nashville, Tennessee. Germline CDR1 is SQVTM and CDR2 is ANQGSEA. The CDR3 sequence is 14 residues long. Trimming took 6 bases from V and 4 from J; bases not matched to a gene: 3. The TCR comes from a man younger than 35 in good health. J is TRBJ2-3 and V is TRBV29-1; 14 bases are shared with TRBD2. Sequencing was carried out using naive CD4+ T cells sorted from blood. Subset indicated: CD45RA+ positively selected. In DNA form, the CDR3 reads TGCAGCGTGACTAGCGGGAGGGCCCCAGATACGCAGTATTTT. It yields the protein CSVTSGRAPDTQYF.